One and the same sample provided the 8 T cell receptor beta chains below, sequenced in a study of blood T cell repertoires in COVID-19. Sequenced by immunoSEQ multiplex PCR; TCRdb stores in-frame clones only, minus some. Among around 220,000 clones, roughly 82% were seen once, and the ten largest hold 4.5% to 5%. The source material was peripheral blood. The source is a woman over 75 with active or convalescent COVID-19.

The chain couples TRBV11-2 to TRBJ1-4; 7 nucleotides align to TRBD1. Germline CDR1 reads SGHAT; CDR2 reads FQNNGV. CDR3 size: 14 residues. The V gene end was trimmed by 4 bases and the J gene end by 5 bases; junction bases not matched to a gene: 4. CDR3 DNA: TGTGCCAGCAGCTCGGACAGGTGGAATGAAAAACTGTTTTTT. Amino acid sequence: CASSSDRWNEKLFF.

The genes are TRBV6-1 and TRBJ1-5; D gene unclear. Trimming took 2 bases from V and 0 from J, leaving 8 bases between them. Per germline, CDR1 MNHNS and CDR2 SASEGT. This CDR3 region has 15 residues. The CDR3 reads CASSELTSSNQPQHF. DNA for the CDR3: TGTGCCAGCAGTGAACTTACGAGTAGCAATCAGCCCCAGCATTTT.

V is TRBV28 and J is TRBJ1-4; 7 bases are a match to TRBD1. From germline, CDR1 is MDHEN and CDR2 SYDVKM. The CDR3 totals 15 residues. The J segment lost 8 bases and the V segment lost 4 bases, leaving 10 bases of the junction unmatched. The CDR3 coding sequence is TGTGCCAGCAGTTCCCGCCGGACAGGAGGGGAAAAACTGTTTTTT. Translating gives CASSSRRTGGEKLFF.

This clone was recorded only once. The chain employs TRBV29-1 and TRBJ1-2; maybe TRBD1 (6 bases). V was shortened by 7 bases and J by 6 bases, with 18 bases between the two germline ends. Per germline, CDR1 SQVTM and CDR2 ANQGSEA. This CDR3 has 13 residues. DNA of the CDR3: TGCAGCGCCCGAGGGGGAAGGGACGATGGCTACACCTTC. Its protein is CSARGGRDDGYTF.

V is TRBV11-2 and J is TRBJ2-2; D not resolved. Trimming removed 5 bases at V and 5 bases at J, with 6 bases between. The CDR3 contains 12 residues. Germline CDR1 and CDR2: SGHAT and FQNNGV. As DNA, the CDR3 is TGTGCCAGCAGCACCCGGACCGGGGAGCTGTTTTTT. Its protein product is CASSTRTGELFF.

This clone appeared a single time. The rearrangement uses TRBV18 and TRBJ2-7, with D possibly matching TRBD1 (6 bases). This CDR3 comprises 14 residues. Looked up from germline, CDR1 is KGHSH and CDR2 is LQKENI. The V end was cut by 2 bases, the J end by 8 bases, with 16 bases between. CDR3 protein: CASSPGGAGEKQYF. CDR3 DNA sequence: TGTGCCAGCTCACCAGGGGGCGCAGGAGAGAAGCAGTACTTC.

This chain joins TRBV19 and TRBJ2-7, with 9 positions matching TRBD1. CDR1 is LNHDA, CDR2 SQIVND, per germline (reference sequence). This CDR3 has 15 amino acids. The V gene end was trimmed by 5 bases and the J gene end by 0 bases; junction bases not matched to a gene: 5. The CDR3 DNA is TGTGCCAGTAGTGTCAGGGGACAGGGCTCCTACGAGCAGTACTTC. Its protein product is CASSVRGQGSYEQYF.

The chain is built from TRBV2 and TRBJ1-2, with D possibly matching TRBD1 (6 bases). The CDR3 runs to 13 residues. Trimming cost V 2 bases and J 2 bases, with 6 bases left between them. Germline V lookup: CDR1 SNHLY, CDR2 FYNNEI. The CDR3 sequence is CASSERGNYGYTF. The CDR3 DNA reads TGTGCCAGCAGTGAAAGGGGGAACTATGGCTACACCTTC.